This T cell receptor (beta chain) was profiled in a study of T cells after somatic rescue of genetic block. The data were produced by immunoSEQ multiplex PCR, yet TCRdb's version contains in-frame clones alone and is incomplete. The table has about 70,000 clones, under 95% seen once; the top ten hold around 2.8%. Germline CDR1 and CDR2: SGDLS and YYNGEE. Deletions cut 4 bases from V and 4 bases from J, with 15 bases between. This CDR3 is built from 15 residues. This chain connects TRBV9 to TRBJ1-3, with no clear D. The sequenced sample was peripheral blood mononuclear cells (PBMCs). The source of this sequence is a man aged 35 to 55. The CDR3 DNA reads as TGTGCCAGCAGCAGCTCAGCCCAAGAGGGAAACACCATATATTTT. This sequence encodes CASSSSAQEGNTIYF.